This TCR beta chain derives from a study of T cell changes during pregnancy in multiple sclerosis. CDR1 and CDR2 (germline): SGHAT, FQNNGV. The germline V and J ends were trimmed by 4 bases and 3 bases, with 13 bases remaining between them. CDR3 size: 14 residues. The method was immunoSEQ multiplex PCR; TCRdb's version includes in-frame clones alone and lacks a portion of them. This table has roughly 29,000 clones, more than 80% appearing once. This TCR derives from a female donor with multiple sclerosis, enrolled in a pregnancy study. This material consisted of CD8+ T cells from peripheral blood mononuclear cells, taken before pregnancy. The chain links TRBV11-2 to TRBJ2-7; D possibly corresponds to TRBD2 (6 bases). The chain's CDR3 is CASSWAGNDYEQYF. As DNA, the CDR3 is TGTGCCAGCAGCTGGGCGGGGAACGACTACGAGCAGTACTTC.